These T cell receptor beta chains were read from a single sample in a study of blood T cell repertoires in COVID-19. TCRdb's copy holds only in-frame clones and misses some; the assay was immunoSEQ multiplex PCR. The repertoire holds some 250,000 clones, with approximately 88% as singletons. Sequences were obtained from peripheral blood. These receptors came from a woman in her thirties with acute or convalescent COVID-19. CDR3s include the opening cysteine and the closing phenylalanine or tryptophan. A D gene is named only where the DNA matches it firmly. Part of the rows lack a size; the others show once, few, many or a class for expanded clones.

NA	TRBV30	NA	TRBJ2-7	CAWMPGVNYEQYF	TGTGCCTGGATGCCGGGAGTAAACTACGAGCAGTACTTC
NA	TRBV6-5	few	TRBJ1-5	CASLKSLGQPQHF	TGTGCCAGCTTGAAAAGTCTAGGTCAGCCCCAGCATTTT
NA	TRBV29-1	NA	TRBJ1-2	CSVSVGLDYGYTF	TGCAGCGTGTCGGTTGGTCTTGACTATGGCTACACCTTC
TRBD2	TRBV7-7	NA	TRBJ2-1	CASSLLTSGSNEQFF	TGTGCTAGCAGCTTATTAACTAGCGGGAGTAATGAGCAGTTCTTC
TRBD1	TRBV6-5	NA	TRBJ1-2	CASSANRGLSYGYTF	TGTGCCAGCAGCGCAAACAGGGGGCTAAGCTATGGCTACACCTTC
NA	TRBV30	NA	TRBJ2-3	CAWRIGTQYF	TGTGCCTGGAGAATTGGTACTCAGTATTTT
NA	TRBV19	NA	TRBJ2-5	CASSTFGGGFGETQYF	TGTGCCAGTAGTACCTTCGGGGGAGGTTTCGGGGAGACCCAGTACTTC
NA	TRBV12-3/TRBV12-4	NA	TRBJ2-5	CASSTRIETQYF	TGTGCCAGCAGTACTAGAATAGAGACCCAGTACTTC
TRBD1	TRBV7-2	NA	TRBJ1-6	CASSERTGGNSPLHF	TGTGCCAGCAGCGAACGGACAGGGGGTAATTCACCCCTCCACTTT
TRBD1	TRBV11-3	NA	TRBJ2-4	CASSPRTGQNIQYF	TGTGCCAGCAGCCCGAGGACAGGGCAAAACATTCAGTACTTC
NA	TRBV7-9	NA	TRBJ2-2	CASSLTGAGELFF	TGTGCCAGCAGCTTGACCGGGGCCGGGGAGCTGTTTTTT
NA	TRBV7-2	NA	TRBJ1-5	CASSLVSGNQPQHF	TGTGCCAGCAGCTTAGTATCGGGGAATCAGCCCCAGCATTTT
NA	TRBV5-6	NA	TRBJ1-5	CASSRNRVLQPQHF	TGTGCCAGCAGCCGAAACAGGGTCCTCCAGCCCCAGCATTTT
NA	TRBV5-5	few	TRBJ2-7	CASRAGYEQYF	TGTGCCAGCAGAGCGGGCTACGAGCAGTACTTC
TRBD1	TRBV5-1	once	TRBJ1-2	CASSDIVRGSYGYTF	TGCGCCAGCAGCGATATAGTCAGGGGGTCATATGGCTACACCTTC
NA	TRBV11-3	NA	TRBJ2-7	CASSLVGRSEQYF	TGTGCCAGCAGCTTAGTTGGGCGTAGCGAGCAGTACTTC
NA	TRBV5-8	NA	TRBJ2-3	CASRSNLPDTQYF	TGTGCCAGCAGATCAAATCTACCAGATACGCAGTATTTT